This entry concerns a single T cell receptor beta chain. Its antigen is not known. The CDR3 loop spans 14 amino acids. Germline V gene sequence: CDR1 MNHEY, CDR2 SVGEGT. This record comes from a study of monozygotic twins with inflammatory bowel disease. TCRdb reanalyzed the 5' RACE reads and collapses them to one entry per CDR3 protein, without DNA. The sample spans under 200,000 distinct CDR3 sequences; the ten largest clones claim under 3.5%. Whole-study findings and limits: Healthy co-twins exceeded IBD patients in TCRbeta diversity as measured by inverse Simpson. Sharing of clonotypes with others was lower in IBD patients than in healthy twins, and this was especially so with disease activity. Possibly because of limited power, concordant and discordant twins showed no difference in repertoire similarity.

Donors gave approximately 2.5 ml of blood apiece. The receptor comes from a human donor with ulcerative colitis or Crohn's disease, or a healthy co-twin of an affected twin (not recorded which). Sequencing was performed on blood. This chain uses TRBV6-2 or TRBV6-3 with TRBJ2-7; the D call from TCRdb, TRBD1, cannot be confirmed without DNA. The CDR3 region is CASTSTGRSYEQYF.